This T cell receptor beta chain appears in the sequencing data of a study of metastatic and nonmetastatic thyroid tumors. For the study at large: Repertoire comparisons spanned blood and tumor or nodule tissue from malignant and benign thyroid patients. General observations from the study: Patients with malignant thyroid tumors reportedly had significantly higher TCR beta diversity than those with benign nodules, in blood and tumor.

The table lists this clone with many counts. No antigen is known for it. Each patient went into thyroid surgery without having received any treatment. Original analysis: Across clinicopathological groups, CDR3 differences served as the basis for building a distant-metastasis classifier for papillary thyroid cancer. TCRdb redid the clone calls on the PCR reads using MiXCR. The V and J calls reflect TCRdb's pipeline rather than the authors' work. Of tens of thousands of clones in the sample, about 20% were seen once. There are 15 residues in the CDR3. The ends were cut back, 5 bases at V and 7 bases at J, with 20 bases in the middle. Germline lookup yields CDR1 SGHAT and CDR2 FQNNGV.

The genes are TRBV11-2 and TRBJ1-2, with D possibly TRBD1 on 6 matching bases. The receptor was isolated from a female donor with papillary thyroid cancer or a benign thyroid nodule (not recorded which). Some clones in this sample may be carry-over from other donors' samples. The sequenced sample consisted of blood. This chain's CDR3 is CASSNRHPGEGGYTF. The CDR3 bases are TGTGCCAGCAGCAATCGACACCCAGGGGAAGGTGGCTACACCTTC.